This T cell receptor beta chain was sequenced during a study of blood T cell repertoires in COVID-19. Sequencing was performed with immunoSEQ multiplex PCR; in TCRdb, only in-frame clones are kept and a portion is missing. The table lists approximately 250,000 clones, 70% to 90% of them singletons. Germline V CDR1 and CDR2: SEHNR, FQNEAQ (reference sequence). CDR3 length: 13 residues. Deletions cut 1 base from V and 4 bases from J, with 7 bases between. In Seattle, patients joined the study during active infection and were tracked longitudinally. This receptor was taken from an older woman with COVID-19, enrolled during active disease. This chain links TRBV7-9 with TRBJ1-1, with D unclear. The specimen was peripheral blood. CDR3 protein: CASSLGGFTEAFF. CDR3 DNA: TGTGCCAGCAGCTTAGGAGGGTTCACTGAAGCTTTCTTT.